The T cell receptor beta chain under discussion was sequenced for a study of blood T cell repertoires in COVID-19. Overall study: Samples representing acute and convalescent COVID-19 were sourced from the United States, Italy and Spain. PBMCs, B-cell-depleted T cells, or T cells were the source of the cDNA or gDNA that made up the material.

In the authors' methods: Researchers report that nucleated cell counts were estimated from reference gene primer amplification. Generated by immunoSEQ multiplex PCR, the TCRdb table keeps only in-frame clones and is missing some. V and J calls and clone size are as listed in that table; D and trimming were resolved from the DNA. The sample contains roughly 42,000 clones, approximately 92% of which appear only once. This TCR was recovered from a man aged 25-45 years with active or convalescent COVID-19. Source material: peripheral blood.

CDR3 in DNA: TGTGCCAGCTCACCCAGTGAAATGAACACTGAAGCTTTCTTT. Protein product: CASSPSEMNTEAFF. The chain employs TRBV18 and TRBJ1-1; no firm D call. The CDR3 is 14 amino acids. V lost 3 bases, J lost 0 bases, and 8 bases lay in between. The germline V gene has CDR1 KGHSH and CDR2 LQKENI.